The source of this T cell receptor (beta chain) is a study of blood T cells in healthy people across ages. Findings and limits, study-wide: No conclusive comparison of naive versus antigen-experienced cells was possible with unsorted PBMCs. Versus aged donors, long-lived donors had higher diversity and more naive CD4+ cells.

The CDR3 has 15 amino acids. V lost 0 bases, J lost 2 bases, and 11 bases lay in between. CDR1 and CDR2 (germline): SGHNT, YYREEE (reference sequence). As for this clonotype: Its cognate antigen is unknown.

Primers used in a second PCR of about 7 to 12 cycles were a sample-barcoded 5' primer and a J-beta primer mix. A template-switch adaptor that had 12 random nucleotides put a tag on each cDNA molecule. TCRdb processed the 5' RACE reads anew with MiXCR; each CDR3 protein has one entry. Found here are 600,000 to 650,000 distinct CDR3 sequences, approximately 59% of them singletons; the top ten hold around 37%. The chain joins TRBV5-4 to TRBJ2-5; a possible D gene is TRBD1 (5 bases). This TCR was recovered from a man in his 60s in good health. The specimen sequenced was blood. CDR3 region: CASSLVVTDQETQYF. The CDR3 coding sequence is TGTGCCAGCAGCTTGGTCGTGACAGATCAAGAGACCCAGTACTTC.